The clone carrying this T cell receptor beta chain came up many times. Its antigen is not known. These data are taken from a study of T cells after yellow fever vaccination. Whole-study context: The fractions with low cell numbers were processed using SMART-Seq v4 Ultra Low Input.

This CDR3 spans 15 amino acids. Looked up from germline, CDR1 is SGHAT and CDR2 is FQNNGV. Trimming shortened V by 5 bases and J by 3 bases, and 16 bases separated the two germline ends. MiXCR, run by TCRdb on the 5' RACE reads, gives a single entry per CDR3 protein. The data contain about 240,000 distinct CDR3 sequences, over 3% of them singletons. Study outcomes and limitations: Secondary responses were weaker yet peaked faster, day 5 versus 15.

Sample: PBMCs, taken 15 days after the yellow fever booster vaccination. This clonotype originated in a young man who received the YFV17D yellow fever vaccine. The chain has TRBV11-2 and TRBJ2-5; a weak D match, TRBD2 (7 bases). CDR3 sequence reads: CASSDYEGGKETQYF. The CDR3 DNA follows: TGTGCCAGCAGCGACTATGAGGGGGGGAAAGAGACCCAGTACTTC. Looking up the rest from reference TRBV11-2 and TRBJ2-5 gives the full variable domain: EAGVAQSPRYKIIEKRQSVAFWCNPISGHATLYWYQQILGQGPKLLIQFQNNGVVDDSQLPKDRFSAERLKGVDSTLKIQPAKLEDSAVYLCASSDYEGGKETQYFGPGTRLLVL.